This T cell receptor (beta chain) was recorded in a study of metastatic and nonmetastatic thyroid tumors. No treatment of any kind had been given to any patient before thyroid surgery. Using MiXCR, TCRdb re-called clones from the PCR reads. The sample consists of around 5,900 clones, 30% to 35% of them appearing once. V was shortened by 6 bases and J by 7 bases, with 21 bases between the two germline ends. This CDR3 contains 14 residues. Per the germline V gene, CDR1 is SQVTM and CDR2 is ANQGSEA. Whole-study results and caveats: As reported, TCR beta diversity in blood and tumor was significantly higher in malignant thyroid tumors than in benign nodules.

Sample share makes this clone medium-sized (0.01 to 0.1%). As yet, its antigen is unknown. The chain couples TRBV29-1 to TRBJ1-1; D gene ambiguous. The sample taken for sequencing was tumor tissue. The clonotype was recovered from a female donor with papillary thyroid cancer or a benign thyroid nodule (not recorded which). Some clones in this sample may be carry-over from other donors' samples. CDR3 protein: CSVNKRQPALEAFF. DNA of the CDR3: TGCAGCGTCAATAAAAGACAACCCGCCCTTGAAGCTTTCTTT.